The rows below give T cell receptor beta chains drawn from one sample of a study of T cell changes during pregnancy in multiple sclerosis. TCRdb's copy holds only in-frame clones and misses some; the assay was immunoSEQ multiplex PCR. The profile covers some 80,000 clones, with 90% to 95% appearing a single time and roughly 1.2% taken by the ten largest. The sample in question was peripheral blood, obtained in the second trimester of pregnancy. These receptors originate from a female donor with multiple sclerosis, enrolled in a pregnancy study. Both conserved end residues are part of each CDR3. A D gene is named only where the DNA matches it firmly. Where a row states a size, it is once, few, many or the class of an expanded clone; other rows omit it.

V	J	D	size	CDR3	DNA
TRBV19	TRBJ2-1	TRBD2	-	CASRPGASGSYNEQFF	TGTGCCAGTAGACCCGGGGCTAGCGGCTCCTACAATGAGCAGTTCTTC
TRBV18	TRBJ1-5	-	-	CASSPQSSNQPQHF	TGTGCCAGCTCACCACAGAGTAGCAATCAGCCCCAGCATTTT
TRBV6-6	TRBJ2-1	-	-	CASTDKPYNEQFF	TGTGCCAGCACCGACAAGCCCTACAATGAGCAGTTCTTC
TRBV29-1	TRBJ2-7	TRBD2	once	CSVLRSGSPYEQYF	TGCAGCGTCCTCAGGAGCGGGAGCCCCTACGAGCAGTACTTC
TRBV2	TRBJ2-3	TRBD2	few	CASSPGTSGRATDTQYF	TGTGCCAGCAGCCCCGGGACTAGCGGGAGGGCAACAGATACGCAGTATTTT
TRBV9	TRBJ2-5	-	-	CASSVAVSSQETQYF	TGTGCCAGCAGCGTAGCTGTATCCAGCCAAGAGACCCAGTACTTC
TRBV25-1	TRBJ2-1	-	-	CASSERRAYNEQFF	TGTGCCAGCAGTGAACGGCGGGCCTACAATGAGCAGTTCTTC
TRBV7-9	TRBJ1-1	-	-	CASSPLTGGLKNTEAFF	TGTGCCAGCAGCCCCCTGACGGGGGGGCTGAAGAACACTGAAGCTTTCTTT
TRBV7-9	TRBJ2-7	-	-	CASSDSTATYEQYF	TGTGCCAGCAGCGACTCGACAGCCACCTACGAGCAGTACTTC
TRBV5-1	TRBJ2-3	TRBD2	-	CASSLETAGPDTQYF	TGCGCCAGCAGCTTGGAGACAGCGGGACCAGATACGCAGTATTTT
TRBV28	TRBJ1-5	TRBD1	-	CASADRDNQPQHF	TGTGCCAGCGCGGACAGGGATAATCAGCCCCAGCATTTT
TRBV9	TRBJ1-1	-	-	CASSVGRVGTEAFF	TGTGCCAGCAGCGTCGGGCGGGTGGGCACTGAAGCTTTCTTT
TRBV4-1	TRBJ2-7	-	-	CASSQVTGTYEQYF	TGCGCCAGCAGCCAAGTCACAGGGACCTACGAGCAGTACTTC
TRBV5-1	TRBJ1-2	-	-	CASSASGREGYGYTF	TGCGCCAGCAGCGCAAGCGGCCGGGAGGGGTATGGCTACACCTTC
TRBV30	TRBJ1-5	TRBD1	few	CAWSPYRGTQPQHF	TGTGCCTGGAGCCCCTACAGGGGGACTCAGCCCCAGCATTTT
TRBV11-2	TRBJ1-1	-	-	CASSSLLKRGEAFF	TGTGCCAGCAGCTCCCTATTAAAGAGGGGGGAAGCTTTCTTT
TRBV7-2	TRBJ2-2	TRBD2	-	CASAPAPAGVSGELFF	TGTGCCAGCGCTCCTGCTCCTGCGGGAGTGTCCGGGGAGCTGTTTTTT
TRBV28	TRBJ2-7	-	-	CASSFSSYEQYF	TGTGCCAGCAGTTTCTCCAGCTACGAGCAGTACTTC
TRBV5-4	TRBJ1-1	TRBD1	-	CASRDDRGSEAFF	TGTGCCAGCAGGGATGACAGGGGAAGTGAAGCTTTCTTT
TRBV28	TRBJ2-2	-	-	CASRVATTNTGELFF	TGTGCCAGCAGGGTCGCGACAACGAACACCGGGGAGCTGTTTTTT
TRBV19	TRBJ1-5	TRBD1	-	CASSPQGATPQPQHF	TGTGCCAGTAGCCCACAGGGGGCGACCCCTCAGCCCCAGCATTTT
TRBV18	TRBJ1-4	TRBD1	-	CASSPRQGNEKLFF	TGTGCCAGCTCACCGAGACAGGGTAATGAAAAACTGTTTTTT
TRBV15	TRBJ2-1	TRBD2	once	CATSGASGRAPYNEQFF	TGTGCCACCAGCGGAGCTAGCGGGAGGGCCCCGTACAATGAGCAGTTCTTC
TRBV2	TRBJ2-7	TRBD1	once	CASIMEQGGSSYEQYF	TGTGCCAGCATTATGGAACAGGGGGGAAGCTCCTACGAGCAGTACTTC
TRBV30	TRBJ1-2	TRBD1	-	CAWSVGTGRQQGVYTF	TGTGCCTGGAGTGTTGGGACAGGGAGGCAGCAGGGGGTCTACACCTTC
TRBV9	TRBJ2-3	TRBD1	once	CASSPWDREVDTQYF	TGTGCCAGCAGCCCCTGGGACAGGGAAGTAGATACGCAGTATTTT
TRBV4-1	TRBJ2-7	TRBD1	-	CASSVASGGQGASTYEQYF	TGCGCCAGCAGCGTGGCCTCAGGGGGACAGGGGGCGTCGACCTACGAGCAGTACTTC
TRBV27	TRBJ1-2	-	-	CASSLAGGYGYTF	TGTGCCAGCAGTTTAGCGGGAGGCTATGGCTACACCTTC
TRBV29-1	TRBJ2-7	-	-	CSASEGGLGQYF	TGCAGCGCCTCCGAGGGAGGTTTGGGGCAGTACTTC
TRBV7-9	TRBJ1-2	-	many	CASSLEAGGGYTF	TGTGCCAGCAGCTTAGAGGCGGGGGGAGGCTACACCTTC
TRBV19	TRBJ1-2	-	-	CASSMSIDGYTF	TGTGCCAGTAGTATGTCCATAGATGGCTACACCTTC
TRBV7-2	TRBJ2-3	-	-	CASSLAISADTQYF	TGTGCCAGCAGCTTAGCGATAAGCGCAGATACGCAGTATTTT
TRBV19	TRBJ1-2	-	-	CASNSQGSYGYTF	TGTGCCAGTAATTCCCAGGGTAGCTATGGCTACACCTTC
TRBV5-1	TRBJ2-7	-	-	CASSLVTATGSYEQYF	TGCGCCAGCAGCTTGGTCACAGCCACCGGCTCCTACGAGCAGTACTTC
TRBV27	TRBJ2-3	TRBD1	-	CASRTGVGSDTQYF	TGTGCCAGCAGAACAGGGGTGGGGTCAGATACGCAGTATTTT
TRBV5-6	TRBJ2-7	-	-	CASSVGRSSYEQYF	TGTGCCAGCAGCGTGGGACGGAGCTCCTACGAGCAGTACTTC
TRBV29-1	TRBJ2-7	TRBD1	-	CSVTGTAIGEQYF	TGCAGCGTAACCGGGACAGCTATAGGCGAGCAGTACTTC
TRBV19	TRBJ1-5	-	-	CASSIDLAGDVSNQPQHF	TGTGCCAGTAGTATAGATTTGGCAGGGGATGTGAGCAATCAGCCCCAGCATTTT
TRBV4-2	TRBJ1-1	-	once	CASSPTVGDTEAFF	TGTGCCAGCAGCCCTACGGTGGGCGACACTGAAGCTTTCTTT
TRBV29-1	TRBJ1-2	TRBD1	-	CSVGQAGYTF	TGCAGCGTAGGACAGGCGGGCTACACCTTC